This passage covers 22 T cell receptor beta chains from one sample sequenced in a study of shared clonotypes between healthy human individuals. The repertoire was sequenced with immunoSEQ multiplex PCR; TCRdb's copy has only in-frame clones and lacks some. The sample lists about a million clones, over 75% occurring once. The sequencing sample was made of memory CD4+ T cells sorted from blood. This sample's subset: CD45RA-negative fraction. All receptors come from a man aged 18 to 30 in good health.

The gene calls are TRBV4-3 and TRBJ2-3; 10 bases fit TRBD2. The trim removed 1 base at V and 4 bases at J, leaving 5 bases unmatched. The CDR3 contains 16 residues. Germline CDR1 LGHNA, CDR2 YSLEER. This chain's CDR3 is CASSQGSGRAPDTQYF. CDR3 nucleotide sequence: TGCGCCAGCAGCCAAGGGAGCGGGAGGGCCCCAGATACGCAGTATTTT.

The chain recombines TRBV10-2 with TRBJ2-7; D gene unclear. V lost 4 bases to trimming and J lost 6 bases, with 7 bases between them. Germline CDR1 reads WSHSY; CDR2 reads SAAADI. This CDR3 has 11 amino acids. Here the CDR3 DNA reads TGCGCCAGCAGTGGTTCTGTCGAGCAGTACTTC. Amino acid sequence: CASSGSVEQYF.

This chain joins TRBV15 and TRBJ1-5, with D possibly being TRBD1 (5 bases). The CDR3 sequence is 16 residues long. The ends were cut back, 0 bases at V and 6 bases at J, with 15 bases in the middle. CDR1 LNHNV and CDR2 YYDKDF come from the germline V gene (reference sequence). In nucleotides, the CDR3 is TGTGCCACCAGCAGAGAGAAGGGCCAAGGGGTTCAGCCCCAGCATTTT. It encodes CATSREKGQGVQPQHF.

The chain carries TRBV20-1 and TRBJ1-6; no reliable D call. CDR1 is DFQATT and CDR2 is SNEGSKA in the germline V gene (reference sequence). The CDR3 consists of 11 residues. Deletions cut 6 bases from V and 8 bases from J, with 8 bases between. Here the CDR3 reads CSARPDSPLHF. The CDR3 DNA follows: TGCAGTGCCAGGCCGGATTCACCCCTCCACTTT.

The CDR3 DNA reads as TGTGCCAGCAGCTTGGGGCAGGGAAGGACGGGTAATGAGCAGTTCTTC. This encodes CASSLGQGRTGNEQFF. The chain joins TRBV5-4 to TRBJ2-1; a weak D match, TRBD1 (5 bases). V was clipped by 0 bases and J by 7 bases, with 17 bases between them. The CDR3 consists of 16 residues. Germline V gene lookup returns CDR1 SGHNT and CDR2 YYREEE (reference sequence).

This sequence joins TRBV25-1 and TRBJ2-2; 12 bases align to TRBD2. The J segment lost 7 bases and the V segment lost 0 bases, leaving 9 bases of the junction unmatched. The germline gives CDR1 MGHDK, CDR2 SYGVNS. This CDR3 has 18 residues. DNA for the CDR3: TGTGCCAGCAGTGAATATGGTCCTAGCGGGAGGGCCGTCGGGGAGCTGTTTTTT. Encoded protein: CASSEYGPSGRAVGELFF.

This chain connects TRBV10-2 to TRBJ1-2, with D uncertain. V shed 4 bases and J shed 0 bases, with 12 bases lying between them. CDR1 and CDR2 from the germline V gene are WSHSY and SAAADI. The CDR3 contains 15 residues. CDR3 sequence reads: CASSATGDSNYGYTF. The CDR3 DNA follows: TGCGCCAGCAGTGCCACCGGGGATTCTAACTATGGCTACACCTTC.

The J gene is TRBJ1-4, the V gene TRBV5-4; D is ambiguous. Per germline, CDR1 SGHNT and CDR2 YYREEE (reference sequence). Trimming took off 0 bases at V and 0 bases at J, with 6 bases between the two ends. The CDR3 extends over 15 amino acids. This CDR3 is CASSLGTSTNEKLFF. The CDR3 DNA follows: TGTGCCAGCAGCTTGGGAACTTCAACTAATGAAAAACTGTTTTTT.

V and J are TRBV10-2 and TRBJ2-7, with TRBD2 identical over 7 bases. The junction had 9 bases not matched to a gene; V was cut back by 3 bases and J by 4 bases. This CDR3 is 15 amino acids long. The germline CDR1 and CDR2 sequences are WSHSY and SAAADI. As DNA, the CDR3 is TGCGCCAGCAGTGAAGGGGAGGGATCCACTTACGAGCAGTACTTC. This gives the protein CASSEGEGSTYEQYF.

The chain is built from TRBV11-2 and TRBJ2-3; TRBD2 agrees at 11 bases. Germline V gives CDR1 SGHAT, CDR2 FQNNGV. With V trimmed by 5 bases and J by 1 base, 5 bases remained unmatched. The CDR3 sequence is 16 residues long. The DNA of the CDR3 is TGTGCCAGCAGCATCCTAGCGGGAGGCGGCACAGATACGCAGTATTTT. Translating it yields CASSILAGGGTDTQYF.

The chain employs TRBV18 and TRBJ1-6; no clear D gene. The CDR3 is 13 residues long. Trimming left V 3 bases short and J 9 bases short, with 9 bases between. CDR1 is KGHSH, CDR2 LQKENI, per germline. DNA for the CDR3: TGTGCCAGCTCACCTGTTGGCAGTTCACCCCTCCACTTT. Its protein product is CASSPVGSSPLHF.

The rearrangement joins TRBV30 to TRBJ2-7, with D unclear. This CDR3 comprises 12 residues. The germline CDR1 and CDR2 sequences are GTSNPN and SVGIG (reference sequence). V was shortened by 7 bases and J by 4 bases, with 14 bases between the two germline ends. DNA of the CDR3: TGTGCCTTCGGTGGGATCCTATACGAGCAGTACTTC. This gives the protein CAFGGILYEQYF.

The V call is TRBV5-1, the J call TRBJ2-3; tentative D call: TRBD1 (6 bases). CDR3 length: 15 residues. Looked up from germline, CDR1 is SGHRS and CDR2 is YFSETQ. V shed 1 base and J shed 3 bases, with 12 bases lying between them. In DNA, the CDR3 is TGCGCCAGCAGCTTGACAGGGTCCGATACAGATACGCAGTATTTT. Translation: CASSLTGSDTDTQYF.

Points on this clone: Other DNA sequences in the same sample also yield this CDR3. The V gene is TRBV9, the J gene TRBJ2-6, with D possibly TRBD2 on 6 matching bases. From germline, CDR1 is SGDLS and CDR2 YYNGEE. Between the trimmed V and J ends, which lost 0 bases and 3 bases, there was a span of 7 bases. The CDR3 is 15 residues long. CDR3 loop: CASSVVGSGANVLTF. The CDR3 DNA follows: TGTGCCAGCAGCGTAGTCGGGAGTGGGGCCAACGTCCTGACTTTC.

This chain connects TRBV7-2 to TRBJ2-3; D possibly uses TRBD1 or TRBD2 (5 bases each). The CDR3 totals 15 residues. The germline V gene has CDR1 SGHTA and CDR2 FQGNSA. Trimming removed 6 bases at V and 3 bases at J, with 16 bases between. DNA of the CDR3: TGTGCCAGCAGGTCCGGGACCGCCCGAACAGATACGCAGTATTTT. It is translated as CASRSGTARTDTQYF.

This chain links TRBV11-2 with TRBJ2-7; D not certain. V was pared by 6 bases and J by 2 bases, with 5 bases between. This CDR3 is 11 amino acids long. From germline, CDR1 is SGHAT and CDR2 FQNNGV. The CDR3 coding sequence is TGTGCCAGCAGGCAGGCCTACGAGCAGTACTTC. Translated, it gives CASRQAYEQYF.

J is TRBJ2-1 and V is TRBV5-1; 7 bases fit TRBD1. The V segment lost 0 bases and the J segment 3 bases; nucleotides outside the gene matches: 3. The V gene's germline CDR1 is SGHRS and CDR2 YFSETQ. This CDR3 region has 15 residues. The CDR3 spells CASSLEGQYYNEQFF. The DNA of the CDR3 is TGCGCCAGCAGCTTGGAGGGACAGTACTACAATGAGCAGTTCTTC. Complete variable domain (other parts from reference TRBV5-1 and TRBJ2-1): KAGVTQTPRYLIKTRGQQVTLSCSPISGHRSVSWYQQTPGQGLQFLFEYFSETQRNKGNFPGRFSGRQFSNSRSEMNVSTLELGDSALYLCASSLEGQYYNEQFFGPGTRLTVL.

The chain has TRBV4-1 and TRBJ2-1; 10 bases are a match to TRBD2. The CDR3 loop spans 16 amino acids. Germline assignment: CDR1 MGHRA and CDR2 YSYEKL. V shed 1 base and J 5 bases; nucleotides not matched to a gene: 5. CDR3 residues: CASSQATSGINNEQFF. The CDR3 nucleotides read TGCGCCAGCAGCCAAGCCACTAGCGGGATTAACAATGAGCAGTTCTTC.

The genes are TRBV11-3 and TRBJ2-3; no clear D. The CDR3 sequence is 15 residues long. Germline V CDR1 and CDR2: SGHNT, YENEEA. The V and J ends lost 1 base and 2 bases respectively, with 10 bases between them. CDR3 coding DNA: TGTGCCAGCAGCTTAGGGGTAGGCCTCACAGATACGCAGTATTTT. Encoded protein: CASSLGVGLTDTQYF.

V is TRBV28 and J is TRBJ1-3, with D tentatively TRBD1 (5 bases). The CDR3 spans 17 residues. The germline V and J ends were trimmed by 4 bases and 4 bases, with 20 bases remaining between them. Germline V gene sequence: CDR1 MDHEN, CDR2 SYDVKM. CDR3 in amino acids: CASSSGDFGVSGNTIYF. The CDR3 nucleotides are TGTGCCAGCAGTTCGGGGGATTTTGGGGTGTCAGGAAACACCATATATTTT.

The genes are TRBV19 and TRBJ2-7; TRBD2 aligns across 8 bases. This CDR3 spans 21 amino acids. CDR1 is LNHDA, CDR2 SQIVND, per germline (reference sequence). The V gene end was trimmed by 2 bases and the J gene end by 3 bases; junction bases not matched to a gene: 24. The CDR3, as DNA: TGTGCCAGTAGTATAATCTGGGTCCGAACTAGCGGAGACGGAGGGGTCTACGAGCAGTACTTC. This translates into CASSIIWVRTSGDGGVYEQYF.

The CDR3 protein is CASSLNSNTEAFF. DNA for the CDR3: TGTGCCAGCAGTTTAAACTCTAACACTGAAGCTTTCTTT. The V gene is TRBV27, the J gene TRBJ1-1; D gene uncertain. CDR3 length: 13 amino acids. The germline V gene encodes CDR1 MNHEY and CDR2 SMNVEV (reference sequence). The V gene lost 2 bases and the J gene lost 2 bases, with 6 bases spanning the gap.